Listed below are T cell receptor beta chains from one sample, sequenced in a study of glioma-infiltrating T cells after dendritic cell vaccination. Assay used: immunoSEQ multiplex PCR; TCRdb lists only in-frame clones, some missing. This sample has 85,000 to 100,000 clones, with 75% to 90% found just once. This sample comprised blood, obtained after dendritic cell vaccination. The receptors come from a human donor with glioblastoma. The CDR3 runs from the conserved cysteine through the conserved F or W. The order of the fields is V gene, D gene, J gene, clone size, CDR3 protein, CDR3 DNA. A D gene is named only where the DNA matches it firmly. Clone size is given for some rows only: seen once, a few or many times, or a class if the clone is expanded.

V: TRBV9
D: TRBD2
J: TRBJ2-2
size: NA
CDR3: CASSVGEGRGTGELFF
DNA: TGTGCCAGCAGCGTAGGGGAGGGGAGGGGCACCGGGGAGCTGTTTTTT

V: TRBV11-2
D: TRBD2
J: TRBJ2-1
size: NA
CDR3: CASSRLAGVFDEQFF
DNA: TGTGCCAGCAGCCGACTAGCGGGGGTTTTCGATGAGCAGTTCTTC

V: TRBV6-5
D: TRBD1
J: TRBJ2-7
size: NA
CDR3: CASTEDRYPTYEQYF
DNA: TGTGCCAGCACCGAGGACAGGTACCCTACCTACGAGCAGTACTTC

V: TRBV9
D: NA
J: TRBJ1-2
size: NA
CDR3: CASSVGHDFGYTF
DNA: TGTGCCAGCAGCGTGGGGCATGACTTTGGCTACACCTTC

V: TRBV6-5
D: NA
J: TRBJ1-2
size: NA
CDR3: CASRNSLYGYTF
DNA: TGTGCCAGCAGGAACAGCCTCTATGGCTACACCTTC

V: TRBV13
D: TRBD1
J: TRBJ1-2
size: NA
CDR3: CASSLRTGTGNVGYTF
DNA: TGTGCCAGCAGCTTACGTACGGGGACAGGGAACGTTGGCTACACCTTC

V: TRBV5-1
D: TRBD1
J: TRBJ2-3
size: NA
CDR3: CASSLQGDTQYF
DNA: TGCGCCAGCAGCTTACAGGGGGATACGCAGTATTTT

V: TRBV18
D: NA
J: TRBJ2-5
size: few
CDR3: CASSPRARVEETQYF
DNA: TGTGCCAGCTCACCCCGGGCCAGGGTCGAAGAGACCCAGTACTTC

V: TRBV6-1
D: NA
J: TRBJ1-4
size: many
CDR3: CASTNGGGPEKLFF
DNA: TGTGCCAGCACCAACGGGGGGGGCCCTGAAAAACTGTTTTTT

V: TRBV7-9
D: NA
J: TRBJ2-4
size: NA
CDR3: CASSFGQNLAKNIQYF
DNA: TGTGCCAGCAGCTTCGGACAGAATCTAGCCAAAAACATTCAGTACTTC

V: TRBV9
D: TRBD1
J: TRBJ1-2
size: NA
CDR3: CASSVGPGGTSRVNYGYTF
DNA: TGTGCCAGCAGCGTAGGACCAGGGGGGACTAGTAGGGTTAACTATGGCTACACCTTC

V: TRBV10-3
D: TRBD2
J: TRBJ2-2
size: NA
CDR3: CAIGGLAGNTGELFF
DNA: TGTGCCATCGGAGGACTAGCGGGTAACACCGGGGAGCTGTTTTTT

V: TRBV9
D: TRBD1
J: TRBJ2-6
size: NA
CDR3: CASSVGQGLTGANVLTF
DNA: TGTGCCAGCAGCGTTGGACAGGGTCTTACTGGGGCCAACGTCCTGACTTTC

V: TRBV2
D: TRBD1
J: TRBJ1-5
size: NA
CDR3: CASTGGRAQPQHF
DNA: TGTGCCAGCACAGGGGGTCGGGCTCAGCCCCAGCATTTT

V: TRBV5-6
D: NA
J: TRBJ1-4
size: NA
CDR3: CASSLPKEKLFF
DNA: TGTGCCAGCAGCTTACCTAAGGAAAAACTGTTTTTT

V: TRBV9
D: NA
J: TRBJ2-5
size: NA
CDR3: CASSVEGGGGQETQYF
DNA: TGTGCCAGCAGCGTAGAGGGGGGAGGGGGGCAAGAGACCCAGTACTTC

V: TRBV7-2
D: NA
J: TRBJ1-1
size: NA
CDR3: CASTSGGGMNTEAFF
DNA: TGTGCCAGCACCTCGGGGGGGGGAATGAACACTGAAGCTTTCTTT

V: TRBV30
D: TRBD2
J: TRBJ2-1
size: NA
CDR3: CAWSVDDVTSQFF
DNA: TGTGCCTGGAGTGTAGACGATGTGACTAGCCAGTTCTTC

V: TRBV7-9
D: TRBD1
J: TRBJ1-1
size: many
CDR3: CASSWRQGGTEAFF
DNA: TGTGCCAGCAGCTGGCGACAGGGAGGAACTGAAGCTTTCTTT

V: TRBV14
D: NA
J: TRBJ2-1
size: NA
CDR3: CASSQASGAYNEQFF
DNA: TGTGCCAGCAGCCAAGCGTCCGGAGCCTACAATGAGCAGTTCTTC

V: TRBV4-1
D: TRBD2
J: TRBJ2-2
size: NA
CDR3: CASSRGLAAELFF
DNA: TGCGCCAGCAGCCGCGGACTAGCGGCGGAGCTGTTTTTT

V: TRBV27
D: NA
J: TRBJ1-2
size: few
CDR3: CASSPRSGKENYGYTF
DNA: TGTGCCAGCAGTCCCCGATCGGGGAAGGAGAACTATGGCTACACCTTC

V: TRBV7-9
D: NA
J: TRBJ2-1
size: NA
CDR3: CASSPVAYNEQFF
DNA: TGTGCCAGCAGCCCGGTGGCCTACAATGAGCAGTTCTTC

V: TRBV19
D: TRBD1
J: TRBJ1-3
size: NA
CDR3: CASSPDRGQFGNTIYF
DNA: TGTGCCAGTAGTCCAGACAGGGGGCAGTTTGGAAACACCATATATTTT

V: TRBV5-1
D: TRBD2
J: TRBJ2-3
size: NA
CDR3: CASSPGTSGMATLTDTQYF
DNA: TGCGCCAGCAGCCCTGGGACTAGCGGGATGGCGACGCTCACAGATACGCAGTATTTT

V: TRBV6-5
D: TRBD1
J: TRBJ1-1
size: NA
CDR3: CASSRDRANTEAFF
DNA: TGTGCCAGCAGTCGGGACAGGGCGAACACTGAAGCTTTCTTT

V: TRBV6-5
D: TRBD1
J: TRBJ1-2
size: NA
CDR3: CASRTTGGKNYGYTF
DNA: TGTGCCAGCAGGACCACAGGGGGCAAGAACTATGGCTACACCTTC

V: TRBV7-2
D: NA
J: TRBJ2-1
size: NA
CDR3: CASSLGAPTNYNEQFF
DNA: TGTGCCAGCAGCTTAGGTGCCCCTACGAACTACAATGAGCAGTTCTTC

V: TRBV19
D: NA
J: TRBJ1-2
size: NA
CDR3: CASSPSRDYGYTF
DNA: TGTGCCAGTAGTCCCAGCAGGGACTATGGCTACACCTTC

V: TRBV28
D: NA
J: TRBJ2-1
size: NA
CDR3: CASASGGSYNEQFF
DNA: TGTGCCAGCGCTTCGGGGGGCAGCTACAATGAGCAGTTCTTC

V: TRBV27
D: TRBD1
J: TRBJ1-4
size: NA
CDR3: CASSTDRANEKLFF
DNA: TGTGCCAGCAGTACAGACAGGGCGAATGAAAAACTGTTTTTT

V: TRBV6-5
D: NA
J: TRBJ2-4
size: NA
CDR3: CASSYSGNPLADIQYF
DNA: TGTGCCAGCAGTTACTCCGGGAACCCCCTGGCGGACATTCAGTACTTC

V: TRBV18
D: TRBD1
J: TRBJ2-6
size: NA
CDR3: CASSLTGHSGANVLTF
DNA: TGTGCCAGCTCGTTGACAGGGCACTCTGGGGCCAACGTCCTGACTTTC

V: TRBV5-6
D: NA
J: TRBJ2-5
size: NA
CDR3: CASSSPAALGETQYF
DNA: TGTGCCAGCAGCTCCCCAGCGGCTTTGGGAGAGACCCAGTACTTC

V: TRBV19
D: NA
J: TRBJ2-7
size: once
CDR3: CASSPGRSEQYF
DNA: TGTGCCAGTAGTCCAGGCCGGTCCGAGCAGTACTTC

V: TRBV5-1
D: NA
J: TRBJ1-1
size: NA
CDR3: CASSLGESPKLAEAFF
DNA: TGCGCCAGCAGCTTGGGGGAGAGCCCTAAATTGGCTGAAGCTTTCTTT

V: TRBV2
D: NA
J: TRBJ2-1
size: NA
CDR3: CASSRSGYEQFF
DNA: TGTGCCAGCAGCCGCTCGGGGTATGAGCAGTTCTTC

V: TRBV7-6
D: NA
J: TRBJ1-1
size: NA
CDR3: CASSLMDFVNTEAFF
DNA: TGTGCCAGCAGCTTAATGGACTTCGTGAACACTGAAGCTTTCTTT

V: TRBV27
D: TRBD2
J: TRBJ2-3
size: NA
CDR3: CASSLIREGTQYF
DNA: TGTGCCAGCAGTTTAATTAGGGAGGGGACGCAGTATTTT

V: TRBV5-4
D: NA
J: TRBJ1-2
size: NA
CDR3: CAGAPGLLNYGYTF
DNA: TGTGCCGGTGCACCGGGACTTCTAAACTATGGCTACACCTTC

V: TRBV7-9
D: NA
J: TRBJ1-2
size: NA
CDR3: CASSQFGGGNYGYTF
DNA: TGTGCCAGCAGCCAGTTCGGGGGGGGCAACTATGGCTACACCTTC

V: TRBV10-3
D: NA
J: TRBJ2-5
size: NA
CDR3: CAIRDTKGTQYF
DNA: TGTGCCATAAGAGACACGAAAGGGACCCAGTACTTC

V: TRBV19
D: TRBD1
J: TRBJ1-4
size: NA
CDR3: CASSLRRGNEKLFF
DNA: TGTGCCAGTAGCCTTCGCAGGGGGAATGAAAAACTGTTTTTT

V: TRBV7-9
D: TRBD1
J: TRBJ1-5
size: NA
CDR3: CASSWTGDQPQHF
DNA: TGTGCCAGCAGTTGGACAGGGGATCAGCCCCAGCATTTT

V: TRBV27
D: TRBD1
J: TRBJ2-3
size: NA
CDR3: CASSLRGRGQGFTDTQYF
DNA: TGTGCCAGCAGTTTAAGGGGACGGGGACAGGGGTTCACAGATACGCAGTATTTT

V: TRBV6-5
D: TRBD1
J: TRBJ1-1
size: medium-sized
CDR3: CASRKGQSNTEAFF
DNA: TGTGCCAGCAGGAAGGGACAGTCGAACACTGAAGCTTTCTTT

V: TRBV6-6
D: NA
J: TRBJ2-3
size: NA
CDR3: CASSSSDTQYF
DNA: TGTGCCAGCAGTTCCTCAGATACGCAGTATTTT

V: TRBV9
D: NA
J: TRBJ1-3
size: NA
CDR3: CASSVAPGIDLGNTIYF
DNA: TGTGCCAGCAGCGTAGCTCCCGGGATCGACCTAGGAAACACCATATATTTT

V: TRBV7-9
D: TRBD2
J: TRBJ2-1
size: NA
CDR3: CASSGLAVDYNEQFF
DNA: TGTGCCAGCAGCGGACTAGCGGTAGACTACAATGAGCAGTTCTTC

V: TRBV7-3
D: TRBD1
J: TRBJ2-1
size: NA
CDR3: CASSQQGSGNEQFF
DNA: TGTGCCAGCAGCCAACAGGGGTCCGGGAATGAGCAGTTCTTC